This T cell receptor (beta chain) was recorded in a study of tumor and adjacent non-tumor tissue in lung cancer. As to this clonotype: An end of the junction does not agree with germline; a read error may underlie this.

TCRbeta libraries were built with three rounds of nested PCR, modified from ARM-PCR. In TCRdb, the multiplex PCR reads were re-called with MiXCR into one record per CDR3 protein. The data hold 85,000 or so distinct CDR3 sequences, with about 77% observed a single time. This sample's RNA came from whole unsorted tissue. Distant lung tissue was collected more than 3 cm away from the tumor edge. Material for sequencing was distant non-tumor lung tissue. The receptor was derived from a woman in her forties or fifties with non-small cell lung cancer.

DNA for the CDR3: TGTGCCAACAGCCAAATTCAGGGTGACACTGAAGCTTTCTTT. Encoded protein: CANSQIQGDTEAFF. The chain combines TRBV4-2 with TRBJ1-1; D perhaps matches TRBD1 (5 bases). The germline V gene has CDR1 LGHNA and CDR2 YNFKEQ. CDR3 size: 14 residues.